This TCR beta chain was captured by sequencing in a study of blood T cell repertoires in COVID-19. The protocol was immunoSEQ multiplex PCR, while the TCRdb copy is restricted to in-frame clones and leaves out a portion. The table includes about 120,000 clones, roughly 90% detected once. A few counts support this clone. CDR1 is MDHEN and CDR2 is SYDVKM in the germline V gene. Deletions cut 4 bases from V and 0 bases from J, with 12 bases between. The CDR3 sequence is 15 residues long. The material sequenced was peripheral blood. This receptor was obtained from a man in his forties or fifties with acute or convalescent COVID-19. The V and J genes are TRBV28 and TRBJ2-5; tentative D call: TRBD1 (6 bases). Here the CDR3 DNA reads TGTGCCAGCAGTTCCATCGACAGGTACCAAGAGACCCAGTACTTC. Translated, it gives CASSSIDRYQETQYF.